This TCR beta chain was identified during a study of T cell responses to AZD1222 COVID-19 vaccine. Germline CDR1 and CDR2: MDHEN and SYDVKM. Unmatched junction bases numbered 4, after V lost 5 bases and J lost 11 bases. The CDR3 loop spans 12 amino acids. TCRdb's table, derived via immunoSEQ multiplex PCR, lists solely in-frame clones and lacks some. The sample holds some 86,000 clones, 90% seen once. The rearrangement uses TRBV28 and TRBJ2-1; 9 positions agree with TRBD2. This TCR derives from an adult who received the AZD1222 COVID-19 vaccine. Here the sequenced sample was peripheral blood, taken 28 days after the second AZD1222 dose. DNA of the CDR3: TGTGCCAGCAGTAGCCTAGCGGGGAAGCAGTTCTTC. Translation: CASSSLAGKQFF.